One and the same sample provided the 29 T cell receptor beta chains below, sequenced in a study of cytomegalovirus exposure and HLA in healthy donors. Primers: 60 Vbeta forward and 13 Jbeta reverse. The assay was immunoSEQ multiplex PCR, and TCRdb's table has in-frame clones only and misses some. Of 150,000 to 200,000 clones in the sample, approximately 70% were seen once. The specimen sequenced was PBMCs. Every receptor here comes from a man aged 18 to 35 in good health and CMV-seropositive.

V and J are TRBV6-5 and TRBJ1-1; D is undetermined. CDR3 length: 13 residues. The V and J ends lost 6 bases and 1 base respectively, with 9 bases between them. Germline CDR1 reads MNHEY; CDR2 reads SVGAGI. CDR3 sequence reads: CASRVQPNTEAFF. The CDR3 nucleotides read TGTGCCAGCAGGGTACAGCCGAACACTGAAGCTTTCTTT.

The chain joins TRBV7-8 to TRBJ2-1; TRBD2 matches 9 bases. CDR1 and CDR2 (germline): SGHVS, FQNEAQ. The CDR3 runs to 19 residues. V was pared by 0 bases and J by 0 bases, with 9 bases of the junction left unmatched. This CDR3 is CASSLALSASGASYNEQFF. In nucleotides, the CDR3 is TGTGCCAGCAGCTTAGCTCTTTCGGCTAGCGGGGCCTCCTACAATGAGCAGTTCTTC.

Only a few counts were recorded for this clone. V and J are TRBV5-8 and TRBJ2-3, with 14 bases lining up with TRBD2. The germline gives CDR1 SGHTS, CDR2 YDEGEE. This CDR3 is built from 18 residues. The V gene end was trimmed by 4 bases and the J gene end by 4 bases; junction bases not matched to a gene: 11. CDR3 nucleotides: TGTGCCAGCAGCCGACCGTTGGGGACTAGCGGGAGTTCAGATACGCAGTATTTT. This sequence encodes CASSRPLGTSGSSDTQYF.

Here the CDR3 DNA reads TGCGCCAGCAGCTTGGAGGGACAGTCCTATGGCTACACCTTC. This encodes CASSLEGQSYGYTF. The J gene is TRBJ1-2, the V gene TRBV5-1; 7 bases agree with TRBD1. Trimming removed 0 bases from V and 4 bases from J; junction bases left unmatched: 3. The CDR3 sequence is 14 residues long. Germline V gene data show CDR1 as SGHRS and CDR2 as YFSETQ.

The rearrangement uses TRBV6-5 and TRBJ1-6; the D gene is possibly TRBD1 (6 bases). Looked up from germline, CDR1 is MNHEY and CDR2 is SVGAGI. The ends were cut back, 8 bases at V and 9 bases at J, with 20 bases in the middle. CDR3 length: 15 residues. This CDR3 reads CASQKEYRAASPLHF. The CDR3 DNA is TGTGCCAGCCAGAAAGAGTACAGGGCGGCTTCACCCCTCCACTTT.

The rearrangement uses TRBV28 and TRBJ1-1; a possible D gene is TRBD1 (6 bases). Trimming removed 6 bases at V and 5 bases at J, with 19 bases between. The CDR3 is made up of 15 amino acids. The germline V gene encodes CDR1 MDHEN and CDR2 SYDVKM. CDR3 in amino acids: CASSLGNRVGTEAFF. In DNA, the CDR3 is TGTGCCAGCAGCCTAGGGAACAGGGTTGGGACTGAAGCTTTCTTT.

The V and J genes are TRBV4-1 and TRBJ2-1, with TRBD2 matching over 7 bases. Germline V gives CDR1 MGHRA, CDR2 YSYEKL. V shed 5 bases and J 1 base; nucleotides not matched to a gene: 5. This CDR3 contains 15 residues. CDR3 residues: CASSETSESYNEQFF. The CDR3 DNA is TGCGCCAGCAGCGAAACTAGCGAGTCCTACAATGAGCAGTTCTTC.

CDR3 bases: TGTGCCAGCAGCCCGGGAAAGCAGTTCTTC. It translates to CASSPGKQFF. V usage is TRBV7-9 and J usage is TRBJ2-1, with D perhaps TRBD2 (5 bases). Between the trimmed V and J ends, which lost 5 bases and 11 bases, there was a span of 7 bases. From germline, CDR1 is SEHNR and CDR2 FQNEAQ (reference sequence). This CDR3 region has 10 residues.

This clone was detected a few times. The chain joins TRBV13 to TRBJ2-3; 7 nucleotides match TRBD1. From germline, CDR1 is PRHDT and CDR2 FYEKMQ (reference sequence). Trimming took 6 bases from V and 2 from J; bases not matched to a gene: 5. This CDR3 is 14 amino acids long. The CDR3: CASSVTGPTDTQYF. For the CDR3, the DNA is TGTGCCAGCAGTGTGACAGGGCCCACAGATACGCAGTATTTT. Full variable domain (outside the CDR3, taken from reference TRBV13 and TRBJ2-3): AAGVIQSPRHLIKEKRETATLKCYPIPRHDTVYWYQQGPGQDPQFLISFYEKMQSDKGSIPDRFSAQQFSDYHSELNMSSLELGDSALYFCASSVTGPTDTQYFGPGTRLTVL.

The chain carries TRBV6-1 and TRBJ1-1, with 8 bases aligning to TRBD1. CDR1 and CDR2 from the germline V gene are MNHNS and SASEGT. The junction had 3 bases not matched to a gene; V was cut back by 4 bases and J by 5 bases. The CDR3 loop spans 13 amino acids. The CDR3 nucleotides read TGTGCCAGCAGTGTACGACAGGGGACTGAAGCTTTCTTT. Its protein product is CASSVRQGTEAFF.

The CDR3 coding sequence is TGTGCCTGGAGTGTATTTAGCGGGGGGCCCGGGGAGCTGTTTTTT. Amino acid sequence: CAWSVFSGGPGELFF. V gene TRBV30 combines with J gene TRBJ2-2, with 10 nucleotides matching TRBD2. The CDR3 runs to 15 residues. Per the germline V gene, CDR1 is GTSNPN and CDR2 is SVGIG (reference sequence). V lost 0 bases and J lost 6; bases outside the gene matches: 4.

V is TRBV11-2 and J is TRBJ2-3; 11 positions match TRBD2. V shed 3 bases and J 5 bases; nucleotides not matched to a gene: 4. Germline V gene sequence: CDR1 SGHAT, CDR2 FQNNGV. This CDR3 spans 15 amino acids. CDR3 sequence (DNA): TGTGCCAGCAGCTTGGGGACTAGCGGTGGAGATACGCAGTATTTT. This encodes CASSLGTSGGDTQYF.

This clone came up a few times. V usage is TRBV19 and J usage is TRBJ2-2; weak D call: TRBD1 (6 bases). Germline CDR1 LNHDA, CDR2 SQIVND (reference sequence). Deletions cut 3 bases from V and 3 bases from J, with 8 bases between. The CDR3 is 14 amino acids. CDR3 residues: CASSISGDTGELFF. For the CDR3, the DNA is TGTGCCAGTAGTATTTCAGGGGACACCGGGGAGCTGTTTTTT.

V gene TRBV2 combines with J gene TRBJ2-7; 8 bases are shared with TRBD2. The CDR3 loop spans 15 amino acids. The J segment lost 4 bases and the V segment lost 2 bases, leaving 7 bases of the junction unmatched. Germline V gene sequence: CDR1 SNHLY, CDR2 FYNNEI. CDR3 amino acids: CASSEWRSGGYEQYV. The CDR3 nucleotides are TGTGCCAGCAGTGAATGGAGGTCGGGGGGGTACGAGCAGTACGTC.

The chain is built from TRBV5-6 and TRBJ2-1; 10 bases map to TRBD2. With V trimmed by 3 bases and J by 3 bases, 3 bases remained unmatched. Looked up from germline, CDR1 is SGHDT and CDR2 is YYEEEE. The CDR3 sequence is 15 residues long. The CDR3 spells CASSSGTSDYNEQFF. CDR3 coding DNA: TGTGCCAGCAGCTCCGGGACTAGCGACTACAATGAGCAGTTCTTC.

This clone was observed a single time. The CDR3 DNA follows: TGTGCCAGCAGTGAAGAGGGTAGCGGATACTCCTACAATGAGCAGTTCTTC. Amino acids: CASSEEGSGYSYNEQFF. The chain couples TRBV25-1 to TRBJ2-1; perhaps TRBD2 as D (6 bases). Trimming shortened V by 2 bases and J by 0 bases, and 14 bases separated the two germline ends. This CDR3 is 17 amino acids long. Germline V CDR1 and CDR2: MGHDK, SYGVNS.

The chain has TRBV6-6 and TRBJ1-2, with D possibly matching TRBD1 (6 bases). V lost 11 bases and J lost 4, with 14 bases in between. This CDR3 spans 12 amino acids. CDR1 and CDR2 from the germline V gene are MNHNY and SVGAGI (reference sequence). In nucleotides, the CDR3 is TGTGCCGGGACCCAGGGGACCTATGGCTACACCTTC. This sequence encodes CAGTQGTYGYTF.

V is TRBV11-1 and J is TRBJ1-1, with a weak D call TRBD1 (6 bases). Germline V gene sequence: CDR1 SGHAT, CDR2 FQDESV (reference sequence). Trimming left V 4 bases short and J 5 bases short, with 17 bases between. This CDR3 is 15 amino acids long. The CDR3 coding sequence is TGTGCCAGCAGCTCCGCTTGGGAGGGGGAGACTGAAGCTTTCTTT. This sequence encodes CASSSAWEGETEAFF.

The chain carries TRBV7-9 and TRBJ2-3, with 7 bases lining up with TRBD2. After removal of 5 bases from V and 2 bases from J, the junction contained 13 bases not matched to a gene. The CDR3 totals 17 residues. Germline lookup yields CDR1 SEHNR and CDR2 FQNEAQ (reference sequence). As DNA, the CDR3 is TGTGCCAGCAGCCCCGGGGGGAAGGAGTTTGACACAGATACGCAGTATTTT. Translating it yields CASSPGGKEFDTDTQYF.

V is TRBV28 and J is TRBJ1-3; D is uncertain. This CDR3 has 14 residues. Between the trimmed V and J ends, which lost 7 bases and 9 bases, there was a span of 19 bases. Germline CDR1 MDHEN, CDR2 SYDVKM. CDR3 sequence: CASIPGSSRSTIYF. The CDR3 region has the DNA TGTGCCAGCATCCCTGGGAGTTCCAGAAGCACCATATATTTT.

This clone was observed a single time. The rearrangement joins TRBV30 to TRBJ1-5, with 7 nucleotides matching TRBD1. Germline V gene lookup returns CDR1 GTSNPN and CDR2 SVGIG (reference sequence). Losses at the gene ends were 2 bases for V and 3 bases for J; bases not matched to a gene: 4. CDR3 size: 14 residues. CDR3 loop: CAWSWQGVNQPQHF. In DNA, the CDR3 is TGTGCCTGGAGTTGGCAGGGGGTCAATCAGCCCCAGCATTTT.

The chain employs TRBV5-1 and TRBJ1-3; D remains unclear. The CDR3 runs to 16 residues. Per germline, CDR1 SGHRS and CDR2 YFSETQ. The germline V and J ends were trimmed by 0 bases and 0 bases, with 10 bases remaining between them. In nucleotides, the CDR3 is TGCGCCAGCAGCTTGGTGGCCCTTGACTCTGGAAACACCATATATTTT. It encodes CASSLVALDSGNTIYF.

The CDR3, as DNA: TGTGCCAGCAGTGCGGACAGCTACGAGCAGTACGTC. It encodes CASSADSYEQYV. The chain couples TRBV2 to TRBJ2-7; weak D call: TRBD1 (6 bases). From germline, CDR1 is SNHLY and CDR2 FYNNEI. The V gene lost 4 bases and the J gene lost 3 bases, with 7 bases spanning the gap. This CDR3 is built from 12 residues.

V gene TRBV27 combines with J gene TRBJ2-7; maybe TRBD1 (5 bases). This CDR3 is built from 15 residues. Trimming removed 5 bases from V and 1 base from J, with 15 bases in between. Germline V lookup: CDR1 MNHEY, CDR2 SMNVEV (reference sequence). The CDR3: CASSRYGHGSYEQYV. The CDR3, as DNA: TGTGCCAGCAGTCGATATGGACACGGATCCTACGAGCAGTACGTC.

This chain uses TRBV9 with TRBJ1-5; 8 bases fit TRBD1. Germline CDR1 reads SGDLS; CDR2 reads YYNGEE. The CDR3 runs 14 residues. V was clipped by 4 bases and J by 4 bases; unmatched bases: 4. CDR3 DNA sequence: TGTGCCAGCAGCTCAGGACAGGGAAATCAGCCCCAGCATTTT. Translated: CASSSGQGNQPQHF. Based on the CDR3 plus reference TRBV9 and TRBJ1-5, the full variable domain is DSGVTQTPKHLITATGQRVTLRCSPRSGDLSVYWYQQSLDQGLQFLIQYYNGEERAKGNILERFSAQQFPDLHSELNLSSLELGDSALYFCASSSGQGNQPQHFGDGTRLSIL.

The gene calls are TRBV15 and TRBJ1-4, with 7 bases aligning to TRBD1. There are 15 residues in the CDR3. The ends lost 1 base at V and 8 bases at J; junction bases unmatched: 7. Germline V CDR1 and CDR2: LNHNV, YYDKDF (reference sequence). CDR3 amino acids: CATSRGEGAREKLFF. The CDR3 bases are TGTGCCACCAGCAGAGGTGAGGGGGCCCGGGAAAAACTGTTTTTT.

The V gene is TRBV5-4, the J gene TRBJ1-6; the D is unclear. Per germline, CDR1 SGHNT and CDR2 YYREEE (reference sequence). The CDR3 runs 16 residues. Trimming left V 4 bases short and J 5 bases short, with 16 bases between. The CDR3 sequence is CASSRDFARDNSPLHF. The CDR3 nucleotides are TGTGCCAGCAGCAGAGACTTTGCCCGGGATAATTCACCCCTCCACTTT.

This clone was found a few times. V and J are TRBV27 and TRBJ2-7, with 10 bases aligning to TRBD1. Germline lookup yields CDR1 MNHEY and CDR2 SMNVEV (reference sequence). This CDR3 contains 18 residues. Germline trimming cut 6 bases from V and 3 bases from J; bases unmatched to any gene: 17. The CDR3 DNA follows: TGTGCCAGCAGACCCGACAGGGGGCGGGTATACGATCTCTACGAGCAGTACGTC. Its protein product is CASRPDRGRVYDLYEQYV.

CDR3 residues: CASSNRDRGQPQHF. CDR3 nucleotide sequence: TGTGCCAGCAGTAACCGGGACAGGGGTCAGCCCCAGCATTTT. The genes are TRBV6-5 and TRBJ1-5, with 10 bases fitting TRBD1. Looked up from germline, CDR1 is MNHEY and CDR2 is SVGAGI. V lost 5 bases to trimming and J lost 6 bases; unmatched junction nucleotides: 4. The CDR3 has 14 residues.